This T cell receptor beta chain was sequenced for a study of T cells in Graves' hyperthyroidism and ophthalmopathy. TCR beta CDR3 region amplification was performed from RNA transcripts. The HTBI primer set was used in a first-round RT-PCR of the TCR CDR3. TCRdb reanalysed the multiplex PCR reads using MiXCR and keeps one entry per CDR3 protein. Of approximately 520,000 distinct CDR3 sequences listed, around 20% are singletons. This clonotype occurred many times. With a duration under 2 months, the hyperthyroidism was newly diagnosed in patients aged 18 to 65. This sequence was found in a young man with Graves' hyperthyroidism. Sequenced: blood.

Here the CDR3 DNA reads TGCGCCAGCAGCCCGAGGGGAGGAGAAGAGACCCAGTACTTC. Protein: CASSPRGGEETQYF. The chain recombines TRBV5-1 with TRBJ2-5, with a weak D call TRBD2 (6 bases). The germline V and J ends were trimmed by 4 bases and 3 bases, with 13 bases remaining between them. The germline V gene encodes CDR1 SGHRS and CDR2 YFSETQ. This CDR3 region has 14 residues.